Listed here is a single TCR beta chain. The antigen it recognizes is unknown. Base qualities are not provided; no much larger clone lies one nucleotide away. The sample originates from a study of blood T cell repertoires in COVID-19 (TCRdb year 2020). For the study in its entirety: Samples from collaborators originated in the United States, Italy and Spain and spanned both the acute and convalescent phases of COVID-19. The material from the prospective study consisted of cDNA or gDNA derived from T cells, B-cell-depleted T cells, or PBMCs. Samples came from the ongoing ImmuneRACE study (first 160 participants) plus 1,254 subjects from 6 global collaborators. Subjects who had been exposed to COVID-19, were actively infected with it, or had recovered from it provided the deeply sampled blood TCRbeta repertoires that made up the dataset. HLA class I and class II types, where available, came from metadata supplied by the sample provider rather than from assay-based typing. The repertoires were released in a freely available public database intended as a resource for research on the immune response to SARS-CoV-2. The sample metadata nearly always contained a de-identified subject ID, COVID-19 status, age in years and sex. On the study overall, not on this receptor specifically: The quantity of clinical and demographic metadata differed by source and by participant and was supplied without curation.

Another Seattle source contributed samples from volunteer blood donors who had recovered from COVID-19. Collaborating institutions collected whole blood in K2EDTA tubes following their own protocols. Collaborator samples were shipped for TCRbeta analysis as frozen whole blood, isolated PBMCs, or DNA extracted from either sample type. For CDR1 and CDR2, the germline V gene lists KGHDR and SFDVKD. V is cut back by 6 bases and J by 2 bases, with 7 bases in the junction unmatched. From the cysteine up to the phenylalanine, the CDR3 has a length of 15 residues. The sequence is cut down to CDR3 DNA, 45 bases in frame from base 1. The immunoSEQ Assay, a bias-controlled multiplex PCR, was used to amplify TCRbeta CDR3 regions from genomic DNA. Per the original workflow: The number of nucleated cells in each sample was estimated by amplification of reference gene primers within the assay. To quantify the absolute abundance of each unique TCRbeta CDR3 rearrangement, sequence reads were collapsed and filtered. For each sample, productive Simpson clonality was calculated as the square root of Simpson's diversity index over productive rearrangements. TCRdb stores this immuneACCESS table with in-frame sequences only. Part of the clones is absent; in the studies checked, under half of the shortfall reflects unresolved V genes, and no reason is known for the rest. V and J calls and clone size are those listed in that table; D and trimming were worked out from the DNA. Counted in this sample were a few hundred thousand clones; roughly 89% of them appeared once. Of the sample, approximately 0.94% is held by the ten largest clones.

The sequence was obtained from a woman aged 40 to 50 who had recovered from COVID-19. Source material: peripheral blood. Recombination connected TRBV24-1 to TRBJ2-3; 7 of the junction bases match TRBD1. Read as DNA, the sequence is TGTGCCACCAGTTCCCGGGACAGACCCACAGATACGCAGTATTTT. This codes for CATSSRDRPTDTQYF.